This is a list of T cell receptor beta chains from one sample in a study of CD8+CD57+ T cells in acquired aplastic anemia. TCRdb re-analysed the reads in MiXCR, keeping a single row per CDR3 protein. The sample holds 190,000 or so distinct CDR3 sequences, around 48% seen once. Sequenced input: sorted CD4+, CD8+, or CD8+CD57+ T cells (not recorded which) from PBMCs. These receptors originate from a human donor with aplastic anemia. The CDR3 runs from the conserved cysteine through the conserved F or W. A D gene is named only where the DNA matches it firmly. Rows give clone size only sometimes, using once, few, many, or a class for an expanded clone.

CDR3nt | CDR3aa | v_gene | abundance | j_gene | d_gene
TGCAGTGCTTCGACAGGGGCGAAAGCCAAAAACATTCAGTACTTC | CSASTGAKAKNIQYF | TRBV20-1 | - | TRBJ2-4 | TRBD1
TGTGCCAGCAGCGCCGACATTCCGACAGATACGCAGTATTTT | CASSADIPTDTQYF | TRBV3-1 | few | TRBJ2-3 | -
TGCAGTGCCACCCTTAGGACTAGAAACACCATATATTTT | CSATLRTRNTIYF | TRBV20-1 | many | TRBJ1-3 | -
TGTGCCAGCAGCCTGACAGGGCCTCTAGGGACTAATGAAAAACTGTTTTTT | CASSLTGPLGTNEKLFF | TRBV2 | many | TRBJ1-4 | TRBD1
TGTGCCACCAGCTCTCCCCGGGACGGCTCTGGAAACACCATATATTTT | CATSSPRDGSGNTIYF | TRBV24-1 | many | TRBJ1-3 | -
TGTGCCACCAGTCCCCCAGCGGGGCAGAGCTCCTACGAGCAGTACTTC | CATSPPAGQSSYEQYF | TRBV15 | - | TRBJ2-7 | TRBD2
TGTGCCAGTAGCGATGCAGGGGCGGCGAGTCAGCCCCAGCATTTT | CASSDAGAASQPQHF | TRBV19 | few | TRBJ1-5 | -
TGTGCCAGCAGCTTTAAAGTGGATAATTCACCCCTCCACTTT | CASSFKVDNSPLHF | TRBV7-8 | many | TRBJ1-6 | -
TGTGCCAGCATTCTTTTCGGGCACGAGCAGTACTTC | CASILFGHEQYF | TRBV2 | many | TRBJ2-7 | -
TGTGCCAGCAGGAAAACTTTTAATGCTGGAAACACCATATATTTT | CASRKTFNAGNTIYF | TRBV6-1 | - | TRBJ1-3 | -
TGTGCCACCAGCAGGGATAAGGGTTCTGGAAACACCATATATTTT | CATSRDKGSGNTIYF | TRBV15 | many | TRBJ1-3 | -
TGCAGTGCTAAGGGACTAGTTGGGGGCTACGAGCAGTACTTC | CSAKGLVGGYEQYF | TRBV20-1 | many | TRBJ2-7 | TRBD2
TGTGCCAGCAGCGTAGACCCCAGCAGGGAAGGAGGCTACACCTTC | CASSVDPSREGGYTF | TRBV9 | many | TRBJ1-2 | -
TGTGCCGGCTGGGCCGGCTTTAACTATGGCTACACCTTC | CAGWAGFNYGYTF | TRBV28 | few | TRBJ1-2 | -
TGTGCCAGCAGCTTAGGGACGGATGGCTACACCTTC | CASSLGTDGYTF | TRBV7-3 | many | TRBJ1-2 | -
TGCGCCAGCAGCCGCCCCGGCGGGAACTCCTACGAGCAGTACTTC | CASSRPGGNSYEQYF | TRBV4-1 | once | TRBJ2-7 | -
TGTGCCAGCAGCTCGCGATACGCCTCCTACGAGCAGTACTTC | CASSSRYASYEQYF | TRBV5-5 | many | TRBJ2-7 | -
TGTGCCAGCATTAAGGGGGAATCCAGCTACGAGCAGTACTTC | CASIKGESSYEQYF | TRBV6-2/TRBV6-3 | - | TRBJ2-7 | -
TGTGCCAGCAGCCTTTACCGGGTCCCAGGATTCCCCTATAATTCACCCCTCCACTTT | CASSLYRVPGFPYNSPLHF | TRBV25-1 | - | TRBJ1-6 | -
TGTGCCAGCTCACCACCTCCCCAGGGGCACTCACCCCTCCACTTT | CASSPPPQGHSPLHF | TRBV18 | many | TRBJ1-6 | -
TGTGCCAGCAGCTTAGTACAGGTCGCCTACGAGCAGTACTTC | CASSLVQVAYEQYF | TRBV7-8 | many | TRBJ2-7 | -
TGTGCCTGGAGCCCCCAACTAGCCGGGGAGCTGTTTTTT | CAWSPQLAGELFF | TRBV30 | few | TRBJ2-2 | -